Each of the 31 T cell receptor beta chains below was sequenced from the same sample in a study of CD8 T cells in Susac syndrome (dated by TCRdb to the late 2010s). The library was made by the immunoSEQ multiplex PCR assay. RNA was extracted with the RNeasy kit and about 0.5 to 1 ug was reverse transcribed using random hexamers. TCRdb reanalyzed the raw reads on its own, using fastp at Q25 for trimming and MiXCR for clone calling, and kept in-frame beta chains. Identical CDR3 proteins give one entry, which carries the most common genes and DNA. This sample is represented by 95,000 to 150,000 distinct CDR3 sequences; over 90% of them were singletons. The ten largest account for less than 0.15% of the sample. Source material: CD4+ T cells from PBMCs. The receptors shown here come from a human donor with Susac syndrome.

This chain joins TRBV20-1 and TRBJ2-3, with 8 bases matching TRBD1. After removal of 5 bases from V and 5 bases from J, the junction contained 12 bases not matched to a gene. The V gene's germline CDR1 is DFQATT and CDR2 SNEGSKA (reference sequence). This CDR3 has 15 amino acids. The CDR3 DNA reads TGCAGTGCTCCTTTTCCCCATACAGGGGGAGATACGCAGTATTTT. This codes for CSAPFPHTGGDTQYF.

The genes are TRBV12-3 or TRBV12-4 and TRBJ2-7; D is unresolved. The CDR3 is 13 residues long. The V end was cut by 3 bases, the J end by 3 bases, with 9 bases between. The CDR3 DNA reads TGTGCCAGCAGTTTGGTAACCGGCTACGAGCAGTACTTC. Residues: CASSLVTGYEQYF.

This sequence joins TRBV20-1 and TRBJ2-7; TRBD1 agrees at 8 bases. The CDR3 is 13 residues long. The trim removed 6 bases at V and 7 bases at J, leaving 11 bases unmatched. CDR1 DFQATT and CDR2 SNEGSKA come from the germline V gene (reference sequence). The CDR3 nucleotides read TGCAGTGCGAGGAAGGACAGGGTCGGAGAGCAGTACTTC. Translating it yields CSARKDRVGEQYF.

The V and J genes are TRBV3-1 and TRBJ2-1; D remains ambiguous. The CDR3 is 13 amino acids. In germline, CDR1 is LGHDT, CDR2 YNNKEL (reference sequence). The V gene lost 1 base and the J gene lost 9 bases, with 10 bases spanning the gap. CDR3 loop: CASSQGWLGEQFF. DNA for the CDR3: TGTGCCAGCAGCCAAGGTTGGCTTGGTGAGCAGTTCTTC.

CDR3 DNA sequence: TGTGCCACCAGCAGAGATCCATACTCCTCAGGGAGCTCCTACAATGAGCAGTTCTTC. Translation: CATSRDPYSSGSSYNEQFF. The genes are TRBV15 and TRBJ2-1; D possibly uses TRBD1 or TRBD2 (5 bases each). The CDR3 is made up of 19 amino acids. In germline, CDR1 is LNHNV, CDR2 YYDKDF (reference sequence). Trimming took 0 bases from V and 0 from J, leaving 18 bases between them.

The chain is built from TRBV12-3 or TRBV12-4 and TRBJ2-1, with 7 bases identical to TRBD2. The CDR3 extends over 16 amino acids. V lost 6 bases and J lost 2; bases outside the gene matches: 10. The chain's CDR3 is CASRDGRLAPYNEQFF. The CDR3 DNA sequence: TGTGCCAGCAGGGACGGAAGACTAGCTCCCTACAATGAGCAGTTCTTC.

The chain's CDR3 is CSASRTSQETQYF. Here the CDR3 DNA reads TGCAGTGCCAGTAGGACTAGCCAAGAGACCCAGTACTTC. This chain links TRBV20-1 with TRBJ2-5, with 7 nucleotides matching TRBD2. Germline V lookup: CDR1 DFQATT, CDR2 SNEGSKA (reference sequence). V gave up 6 bases and J gave up 1 base; unmatched junction bases: 5. CDR3 length: 13 residues.

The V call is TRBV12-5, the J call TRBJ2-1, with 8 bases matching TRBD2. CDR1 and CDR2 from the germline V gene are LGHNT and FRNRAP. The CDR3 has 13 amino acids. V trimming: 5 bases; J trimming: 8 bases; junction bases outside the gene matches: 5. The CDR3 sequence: CASGQAGAHEQFF. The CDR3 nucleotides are TGTGCTAGTGGTCAAGCGGGAGCCCATGAGCAGTTCTTC.

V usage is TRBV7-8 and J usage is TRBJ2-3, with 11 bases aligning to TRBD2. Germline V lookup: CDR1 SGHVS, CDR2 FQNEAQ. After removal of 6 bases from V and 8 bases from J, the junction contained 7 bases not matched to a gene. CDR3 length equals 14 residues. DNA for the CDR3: TGTGCCAGCAGGAGACTAGCGGGATTAAGTACGCAGTATTTT. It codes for CASRRLAGLSTQYF.

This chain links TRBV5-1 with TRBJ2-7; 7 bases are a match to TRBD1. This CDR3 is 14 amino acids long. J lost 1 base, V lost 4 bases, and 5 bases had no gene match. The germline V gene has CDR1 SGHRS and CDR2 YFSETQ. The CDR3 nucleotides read TGCGCCAGCAGCCCAACGACAGGGTCCTACGAGCAGTACTTC. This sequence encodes CASSPTTGSYEQYF.

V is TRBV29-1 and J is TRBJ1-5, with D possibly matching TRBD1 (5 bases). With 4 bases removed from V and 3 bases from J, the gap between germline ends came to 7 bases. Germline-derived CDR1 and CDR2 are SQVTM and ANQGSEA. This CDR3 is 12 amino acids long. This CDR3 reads CSVGQNNQPQHF. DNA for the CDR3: TGCAGCGTTGGACAGAACAATCAGCCCCAGCATTTT.

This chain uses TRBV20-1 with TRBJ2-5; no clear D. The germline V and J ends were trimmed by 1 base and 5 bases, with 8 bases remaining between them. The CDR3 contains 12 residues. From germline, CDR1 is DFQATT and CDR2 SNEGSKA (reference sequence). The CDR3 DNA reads TGCAGTGCTAGAGGACTCATTGAGACCCAGTACTTC. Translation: CSARGLIETQYF.

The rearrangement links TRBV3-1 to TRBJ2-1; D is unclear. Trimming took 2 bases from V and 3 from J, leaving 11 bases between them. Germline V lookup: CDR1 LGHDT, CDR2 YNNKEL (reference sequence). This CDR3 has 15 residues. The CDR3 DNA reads TGTGCCAGCAGCCAACCGGCCAATAACTACAATGAGCAGTTCTTC. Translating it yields CASSQPANNYNEQFF.

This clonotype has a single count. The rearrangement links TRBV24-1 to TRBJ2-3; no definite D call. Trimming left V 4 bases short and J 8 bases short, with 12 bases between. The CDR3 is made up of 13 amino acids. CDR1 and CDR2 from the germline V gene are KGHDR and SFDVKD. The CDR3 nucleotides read TGTGCCACCAGTGACGTGACGCCCGGTACGCAGTATTTT. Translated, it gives CATSDVTPGTQYF.

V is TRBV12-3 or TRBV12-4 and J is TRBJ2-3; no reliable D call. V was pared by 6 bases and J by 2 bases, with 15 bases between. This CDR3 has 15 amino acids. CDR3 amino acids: CASSPTWKFTDTQYF. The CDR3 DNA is TGTGCCAGCAGCCCCACATGGAAGTTCACAGATACGCAGTATTTT.

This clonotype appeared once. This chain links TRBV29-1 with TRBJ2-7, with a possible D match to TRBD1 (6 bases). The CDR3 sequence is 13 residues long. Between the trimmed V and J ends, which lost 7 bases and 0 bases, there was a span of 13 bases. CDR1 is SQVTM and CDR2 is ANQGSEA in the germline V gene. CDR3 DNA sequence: TGCAGCGCCCTAGACAGGAGCTCCTACGAGCAGTACTTC. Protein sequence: CSALDRSSYEQYF.

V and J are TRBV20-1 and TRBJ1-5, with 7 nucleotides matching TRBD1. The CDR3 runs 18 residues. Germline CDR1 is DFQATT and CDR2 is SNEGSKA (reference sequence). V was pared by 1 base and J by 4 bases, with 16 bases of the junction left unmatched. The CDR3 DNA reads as TGCAGTGCTAGAGGGCCCCCCGGGGCAGGGGGAGGGAATCAGCCCCAGCATTTT. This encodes CSARGPPGAGGGNQPQHF.

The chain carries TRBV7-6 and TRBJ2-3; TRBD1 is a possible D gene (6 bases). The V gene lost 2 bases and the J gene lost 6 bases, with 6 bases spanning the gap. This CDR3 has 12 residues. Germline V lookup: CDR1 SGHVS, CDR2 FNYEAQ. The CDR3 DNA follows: TGTGCCAGCAGCTTACAGGGGGATACGCAGTATTTT. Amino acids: CASSLQGDTQYF.

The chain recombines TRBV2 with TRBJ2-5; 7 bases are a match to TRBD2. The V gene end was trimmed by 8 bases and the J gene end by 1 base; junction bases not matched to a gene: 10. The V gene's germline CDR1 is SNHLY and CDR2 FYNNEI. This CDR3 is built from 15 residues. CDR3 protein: CASVPPPSGQETQYF. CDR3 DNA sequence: TGTGCCAGCGTCCCCCCTCCTAGCGGCCAAGAGACCCAGTACTTC.

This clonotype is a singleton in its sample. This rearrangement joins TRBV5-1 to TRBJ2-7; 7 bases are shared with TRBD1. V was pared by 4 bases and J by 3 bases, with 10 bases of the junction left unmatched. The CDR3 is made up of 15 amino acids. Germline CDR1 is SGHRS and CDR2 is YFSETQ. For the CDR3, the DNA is TGCGCCAGCAGCCCCCTAGGACAGGCCTACTACGAGCAGTACTTC. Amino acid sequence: CASSPLGQAYYEQYF.

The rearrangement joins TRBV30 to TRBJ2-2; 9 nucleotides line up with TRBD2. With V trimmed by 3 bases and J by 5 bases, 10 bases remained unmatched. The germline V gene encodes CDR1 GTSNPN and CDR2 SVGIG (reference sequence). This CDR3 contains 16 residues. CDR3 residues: CAWRPIAGVNTGELFF. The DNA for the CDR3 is TGTGCCTGGAGGCCCATAGCGGGAGTCAATACCGGGGAGCTGTTTTTT. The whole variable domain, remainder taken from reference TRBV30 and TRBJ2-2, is SQTIHQWPATLVQPVGSPLSLECTVEGTSNPNLYWYRQAAGRGLQLLFYSVGIGQISSEVPQNLSASRPQDRQFILSSKKLLLSDSGFYLCAWRPIAGVNTGELFFGEGSRLTVL.

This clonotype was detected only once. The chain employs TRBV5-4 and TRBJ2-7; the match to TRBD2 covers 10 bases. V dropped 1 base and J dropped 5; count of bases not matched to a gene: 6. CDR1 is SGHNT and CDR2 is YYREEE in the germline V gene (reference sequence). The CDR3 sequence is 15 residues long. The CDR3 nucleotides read TGTGCCAGCAGCTTGCTAGCGGGAGACCCCCACGAGCAGTACTTC. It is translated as CASSLLAGDPHEQYF.

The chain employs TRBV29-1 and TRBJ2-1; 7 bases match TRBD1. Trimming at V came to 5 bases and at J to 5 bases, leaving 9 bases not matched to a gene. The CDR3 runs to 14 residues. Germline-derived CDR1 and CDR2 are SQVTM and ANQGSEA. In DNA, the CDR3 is TGCAGCGTTCGCAGGGGGTCGATCGACAATGAGCAGTTCTTC. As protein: CSVRRGSIDNEQFF.

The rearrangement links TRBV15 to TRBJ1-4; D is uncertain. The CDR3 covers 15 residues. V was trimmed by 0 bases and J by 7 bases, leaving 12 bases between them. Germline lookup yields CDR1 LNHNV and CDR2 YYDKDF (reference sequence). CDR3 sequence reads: CATSRDRTAGEKLFF. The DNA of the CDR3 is TGTGCCACCAGCAGAGACCGCACAGCGGGTGAAAAACTGTTTTTT.

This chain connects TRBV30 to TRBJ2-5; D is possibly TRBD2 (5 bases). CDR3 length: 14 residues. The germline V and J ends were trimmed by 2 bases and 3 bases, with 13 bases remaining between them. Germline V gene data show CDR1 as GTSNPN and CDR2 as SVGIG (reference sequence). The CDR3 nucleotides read TGTGCCTGGAGTCCCCCTAGCTGGAAAGAGACCCAGTACTTC. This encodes CAWSPPSWKETQYF.

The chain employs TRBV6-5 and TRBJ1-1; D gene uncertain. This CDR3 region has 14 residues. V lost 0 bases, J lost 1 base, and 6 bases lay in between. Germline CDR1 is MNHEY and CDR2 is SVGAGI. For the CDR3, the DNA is TGTGCCAGCAGTTACTCCAGGAAGAACACTGAAGCTTTCTTT. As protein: CASSYSRKNTEAFF.

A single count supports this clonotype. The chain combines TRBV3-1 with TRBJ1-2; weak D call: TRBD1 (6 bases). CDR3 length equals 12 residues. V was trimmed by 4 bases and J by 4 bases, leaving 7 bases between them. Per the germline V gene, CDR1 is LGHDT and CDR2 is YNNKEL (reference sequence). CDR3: CASSPQGYGYTF. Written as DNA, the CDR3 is TGTGCCAGCAGCCCACAGGGCTATGGCTACACCTTC.

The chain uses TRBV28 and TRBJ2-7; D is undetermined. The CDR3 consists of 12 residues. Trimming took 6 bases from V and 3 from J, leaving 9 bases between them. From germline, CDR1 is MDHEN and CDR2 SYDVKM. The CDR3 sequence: CASSPSFYEQYF. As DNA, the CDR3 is TGTGCCAGCAGCCCGAGCTTCTACGAGCAGTACTTC.

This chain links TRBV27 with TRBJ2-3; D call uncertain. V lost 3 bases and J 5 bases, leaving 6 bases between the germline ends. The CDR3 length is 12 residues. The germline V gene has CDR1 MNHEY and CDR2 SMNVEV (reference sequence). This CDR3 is CASSLVRDTQYF. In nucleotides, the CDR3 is TGTGCCAGCAGTTTGGTCCGAGATACGCAGTATTTT.

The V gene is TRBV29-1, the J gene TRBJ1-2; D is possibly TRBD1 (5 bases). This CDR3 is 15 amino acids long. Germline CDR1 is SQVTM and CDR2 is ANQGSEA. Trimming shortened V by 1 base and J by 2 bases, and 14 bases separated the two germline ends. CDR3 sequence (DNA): TGCAGCGTTGAAGCCCGGGGGGACTCCAACTATGGCTACACCTTC. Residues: CSVEARGDSNYGYTF.

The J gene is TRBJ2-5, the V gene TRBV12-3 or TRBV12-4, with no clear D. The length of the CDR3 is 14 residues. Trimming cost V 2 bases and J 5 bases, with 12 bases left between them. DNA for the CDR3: TGTGCCAGCAGTTTAATGCTAGGAAGTGAGACCCAGTACTTC. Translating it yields CASSLMLGSETQYF.